This TCR beta chain was profiled in a study of T-cell memory formation after mild COVID-19. This clonotype was recorded at least ten times. Constant-segment primers and 5'RACE yielded cDNA libraries for TCR alpha and TCR beta, each carrying sample barcodes and UMIs. MiXCR, applied by TCRdb to the 5' RACE reads, yields one record per CDR3 protein. The repertoire holds around 320,000 distinct CDR3 sequences, roughly an eighth seen once, with roughly a fifth in the top ten. J lost 7 bases, V lost 0 bases, and 9 bases had no gene match. This CDR3 spans 18 amino acids. CDR1 and CDR2 (germline): LGHNT, FRNRAP.

The specimen was PBMCs or a T cell subset sorted from them (not recorded which). The sequence was obtained from a young man who had mild COVID-19 (a few samples of this study predate the infection). Cell type and time point are not known. The J gene is TRBJ2-1, the V gene TRBV12-5; 13 bases map to TRBD2. The CDR3 here is CASGLVQLAGGPENEQFF. CDR3 coding DNA: TGTGCTAGTGGTTTGGTACAACTAGCGGGGGGGCCGGAGAATGAGCAGTTCTTC.